The 32 T cell receptor beta chains presented below share a single source sample, sequenced in a study of type 1 and type 2 diabetes patients. The PCR template was genomic DNA. A primer set of 30 forward and 13 reverse primers amplified the CDR3. One entry per CDR3 protein, called by TCRdb with MiXCR from the multiplex PCR reads. Of about 270,000 distinct CDR3 sequences in the sample, around 47% were seen once. The sample was peripheral blood mononuclear cells (PBMCs). All receptors derive from a man aged 18 to 29 with type 2 diabetes.

In DNA, the CDR3 is TGTGCCAGCAGTGGAGCGGCCGACAGGGAGAATGGCTACACCTTC. Protein product: CASSGAADRENGYTF. The V call is TRBV2, the J call TRBJ1-2; TRBD1 matches at 7 bases. This CDR3 is 15 amino acids long. J was trimmed by 6 bases and V by 4 bases; bases with no gene match: 11. Germline CDR1 reads SNHLY; CDR2 reads FYNNEI.

The V gene is TRBV20-1, the J gene TRBJ2-7; 8 nucleotides match TRBD2. The CDR3 consists of 13 residues. Germline loops: CDR1 DFQATT, CDR2 SNEGSKA (reference sequence). With V trimmed by 6 bases and J by 4 bases, 8 bases remained unmatched. The CDR3 protein is CSAGGGQGYEQYF. The CDR3 coding sequence is TGCAGTGCCGGGGGGGGGCAGGGGTACGAGCAGTACTTC.

The chain links TRBV19 to TRBJ1-2, with D tentatively TRBD1 (5 bases). Germline assignment: CDR1 LNHDA and CDR2 SQIVND (reference sequence). V was clipped by 9 bases and J by 2 bases, with 16 bases between them. The CDR3 contains 14 residues. CDR3: CASETGRVNYGYTF. CDR3 in DNA: TGTGCCAGCGAAACAGGACGGGTCAACTATGGCTACACCTTC.

This chain uses TRBV19 with TRBJ1-1, with D possibly matching TRBD1 (5 bases). The V end was cut by 11 bases, the J end by 10 bases, with 20 bases between. The CDR3 is made up of 12 amino acids. The germline V gene encodes CDR1 LNHDA and CDR2 SQIVND (reference sequence). Here the CDR3 reads CAVCKSDSGAFF. The DNA of the CDR3 is TGTGCCGTTTGCAAGTCCGACAGCGGAGCTTTCTTT.

This clonotype was detected a few times. The rearrangement links TRBV7-2 to TRBJ2-7; 7 nucleotides line up with TRBD1. This CDR3 spans 13 amino acids. Trimming at V came to 2 bases and at J to 7 bases, leaving 5 bases not matched to a gene. From germline, CDR1 is SGHTA and CDR2 FQGNSA. This CDR3 is CASSLRQGEEQYF. The CDR3 nucleotides are TGTGCCAGCAGCTTAAGACAGGGAGAAGAGCAGTACTTC.

This clonotype was found once. A much larger clone is a single base away; this may be a read error. It is likely a read error, because the conserved phenylalanine at the end of the CDR3 is missing. V usage is TRBV2 and J usage is TRBJ2-5, with D perhaps TRBD1 (5 bases). The CDR3 has 14 residues. CDR1 SNHLY and CDR2 FYNNEI come from the germline V gene. V dropped 1 base and J dropped 6 bases, with 12 bases sitting between them. CDR3 in DNA: TGTGCCAGCAGTGAAGGGCAGGGAAGGCAGACCCAGTACTCC. Translating it yields CASSEGQGRQTQYS.

The gene calls are TRBV11-2 and TRBJ2-7, with D possibly TRBD2 on 6 matching bases. The DNA end is a closer match to TRBJ2-5, so the J assignment may be wrong. Germline V gene data show CDR1 as SGHAT and CDR2 as FQNNGV. This CDR3 contains 14 residues. This CDR3 is CASSRPGTRETQYF. CDR3 bases: TGTGCCAGCAGCAGACCCGGGACTCGAGAGACCCAGTACTTC.

CDR3 in amino acids: CASSLRSIPHEQYF. DNA of the CDR3: TGTGCCAGCAGCTTACGGTCCATCCCCCATGAGCAGTACTTC. The chain has TRBV7-8 and TRBJ2-7; D remains unclear. V was shortened by 2 bases and J by 7 bases, with 15 bases between the two germline ends. Germline V gives CDR1 SGHVS, CDR2 FQNEAQ. There are 14 residues in the CDR3.

The rearrangement uses TRBV7-8 and TRBJ1-6; no reliable D call. Germline V gene data show CDR1 as SGHVS and CDR2 as FQNEAQ. This CDR3 region has 15 residues. Trimming stripped 1 base from V and 2 bases from J, with 6 bases between. The CDR3: CASSLVLPYNSPLHF. The CDR3 DNA reads TGTGCCAGCAGCTTAGTTCTTCCCTATAATTCACCCCTCCACTTT.

This chain connects TRBV2 to TRBJ2-2; D is ambiguous. With 8 bases removed from V and 2 bases from J, the gap between germline ends came to 12 bases. The germline gives CDR1 SNHLY, CDR2 FYNNEI. This CDR3 contains 14 residues. The CDR3 DNA follows: TGTGCCAGCTACAACAGTCCCAACACCGGGGAGCTGTTTTTT. Amino acids: CASYNSPNTGELFF.

The DNA for the CDR3 is TGTGCCAGCAGCTTAGGACTCTCCGGGACAGGGCCCCTCCACTTT. Amino acid sequence: CASSLGLSGTGPLHF. The V call is TRBV7-2, the J call TRBJ1-6; TRBD1 aligns across 9 bases. V was pared by 1 base and J by 13 bases, with 8 bases of the junction left unmatched. CDR3 size: 15 residues. Germline values: CDR1 SGHTA, CDR2 FQGNSA.

The chain joins TRBV19 to TRBJ1-6, with a tentative D call TRBD1 (6 bases). V lost 9 bases and J lost 0, with 12 bases in between. Germline-derived CDR1 and CDR2 are LNHDA and SQIVND (reference sequence). The length of the CDR3 is 15 residues. Here the CDR3 reads CASLKQGSYNSPLHF. CDR3 in DNA: TGTGCCAGCCTAAAACAGGGCTCCTATAATTCACCCCTCCACTTT.

This sequence joins TRBV13 and TRBJ2-1; 8 nucleotides match TRBD2. This CDR3 comprises 14 residues. V was clipped by 5 bases and J by 6 bases; unmatched bases: 6. In germline, CDR1 is PRHDT, CDR2 FYEKMQ (reference sequence). CDR3 protein: CASSIRLASNEQFF. The CDR3 coding sequence is TGTGCCAGCAGCATTCGACTAGCGTCCAATGAGCAGTTCTTC.

The V gene is TRBV24-1, the J gene TRBJ2-7; TRBD2 might be the D (6 bases). The CDR3 contains 17 residues. The germline V gene has CDR1 KGHDR and CDR2 SFDVKD. V was pared by 4 bases and J by 8 bases, with 26 bases between. Here the CDR3 DNA reads TGTGCCACCAGTGACTCAAACCCCGGGACTCACGCCCTTAAGCAGTACTTC. Protein: CATSDSNPGTHALKQYF.

The rearrangement links TRBV4-1 to TRBJ2-7; D might be TRBD1 (6 bases). Germline V gives CDR1 MGHRA, CDR2 YSYEKL. The CDR3 runs 15 residues. Trimming removed 4 bases at V and 6 bases at J, with 19 bases between. The CDR3 bases are TGCGCCAGCAGCCTGTACCGGGACACCCAAGGCGAGCAGTACTTC. It translates to CASSLYRDTQGEQYF.

The rearrangement links TRBV7-2 to TRBJ1-4; D is ambiguous. Germline assignment: CDR1 SGHTA and CDR2 FQGNSA. V shed 3 bases and J shed 2 bases, with 7 bases lying between them. This CDR3 is built from 14 residues. The CDR3 reads CASSFGITNEKLFF. In nucleotides, the CDR3 is TGTGCCAGCAGCTTCGGAATTACTAATGAAAAACTGTTTTTT.

The chain combines TRBV6-6 with TRBJ2-2; weak D call: TRBD1 (5 bases). There are 14 residues in the CDR3. Germline CDR1 MNHNY, CDR2 SVGAGI (reference sequence). V lost 2 bases to trimming and J lost 9 bases, with 13 bases between them. In DNA, the CDR3 is TGTGCCAGCAGTTACAGTATGGGGCTCCGGGAGCTGTTTTTT. Amino acids: CASSYSMGLRELFF.

This sequence joins TRBV2 and TRBJ2-3; 10 bases fit TRBD1. Germline V gives CDR1 SNHLY, CDR2 FYNNEI. V was clipped by 0 bases and J by 5 bases; unmatched bases: 2. The CDR3 covers 15 residues. The CDR3 DNA follows: TGTGCCAGCAGTGAAGCCGGACAGGGGGTAGATACGCAGTATTTT. Translation gives CASSEAGQGVDTQYF.

This clonotype was recorded a few times. J is TRBJ2-3 and V is TRBV29-1; 9 bases match TRBD2. This CDR3 has 14 amino acids. Germline values: CDR1 SQVTM, CDR2 ANQGSEA. The V and J ends lost 4 bases and 14 bases, in that order; junction bases with no gene match: 16. The DNA for the CDR3 is TGCAGCGTTGCCCCCCCCGGTCTAGCGGGGACAGCGTATTTT. Amino acids: CSVAPPGLAGTAYF.

The chain has TRBV12-3 or TRBV12-4 and TRBJ2-7, with 7 bases fitting TRBD1. This CDR3 has 15 residues. CDR3 sequence (DNA): TGTGCTAGTGGTTTAGTTCCAGGGGGAAGAAACGAGCAGTACTTC. The encoded protein is CASGLVPGGRNEQYF.

V and J are TRBV30 and TRBJ2-5, with a weak D call TRBD1 (6 bases). Germline V gene lookup returns CDR1 GTSNPN and CDR2 SVGIG (reference sequence). This CDR3 has 17 residues. Trimming pared 3 bases from V and 2 bases from J, leaving 22 bases between. The CDR3 DNA reads TGTGCCTGGAGCGATTTAACTAGAGACAGGAGGCAAGAGACCCAGTACTTC. It codes for CAWSDLTRDRRQETQYF.

This clonotype was observed a handful of times. The junction shows a germline mismatch at one end, possibly a read error. This chain connects TRBV7-3 to TRBJ2-7; possible D gene TRBD2, 6 bases. The germline CDR1 and CDR2 sequences are SGHTA and FQGTGA. The CDR3 is 15 residues long. The CDR3 sequence: CASGLALGGSYEQYF. CDR3 DNA sequence: TGTGCCAGCGGCTTAGCGCTGGGGGGATCCTACGAGCAGTACTTC.

This rearrangement joins TRBV12-3 or TRBV12-4 to TRBJ2-2; 9 bases line up with TRBD1. The V segment lost 1 base and the J segment 6 bases; nucleotides outside the gene matches: 6. This CDR3 contains 16 residues. The CDR3 loop reads CASSLGQGDSAGELFF. The CDR3 DNA follows: TGTGCCAGCAGTTTAGGACAGGGGGATTCGGCCGGGGAGCTGTTTTTT.

This clonotype was seen only once. This is likely a read error, given that the CDR3 carries no conserved phenylalanine or tryptophan at its end. This chain links TRBV28 with TRBJ2-1, with 8 bases fitting TRBD2. The CDR3 is 15 residues long. Per the germline V gene, CDR1 is MDHEN and CDR2 is SYDVKM. Trimming at V came to 5 bases and at J to 9 bases, leaving 12 bases not matched to a gene. The CDR3 DNA sequence: TGTGCCAGCAGTCTACAGCCGGGACTAGGGATTGAGCAGTTCCTC. Translated, it gives CASSLQPGLGIEQFL.

The chain employs TRBV5-1 and TRBJ2-6, with D uncertain. CDR1 is SGHRS, CDR2 YFSETQ, per germline. There are 16 residues in the CDR3. Trimming took off 3 bases at V and 0 bases at J, with 10 bases between the two ends. CDR3 in amino acids: CASSSGPSSGANVLTF. The CDR3 coding sequence is TGCGCCAGCAGCTCGGGCCCTTCCTCTGGGGCCAACGTCCTGACTTTC. The full variable domain, its missing parts supplied by reference TRBV5-1 and TRBJ2-6, is KAGVTQTPRYLIKTRGQQVTLSCSPISGHRSVSWYQQTPGQGLQFLFEYFSETQRNKGNFPGRFSGRQFSNSRSEMNVSTLELGDSALYLCASSSGPSSGANVLTFGAGSRLTVL.

This clonotype appeared a few times. V gene TRBV19 combines with J gene TRBJ2-7; possibly TRBD2 for D (5 bases). This CDR3 comprises 14 residues. V was trimmed by 5 bases and J by 2 bases, leaving 13 bases between them. Germline values: CDR1 LNHDA, CDR2 SQIVND (reference sequence). The CDR3 is CASSQRAFTYEQYF. The CDR3 DNA is TGTGCCAGTAGTCAGAGGGCATTCACCTACGAGCAGTACTTC. The variable domain in full, completed from reference TRBV19 and TRBJ2-7, reads DGGITQSPKYLFRKEGQNVTLSCEQNLNHDAMYWYRQDPGQGLRLIYYSQIVNDFQKGDIAEGYSVSREKKESFPLTVTSAQKNPTAFYLCASSQRAFTYEQYFGPGTRLTVT.

J is TRBJ1-1 and V is TRBV7-8; D unresolved. V lost 0 bases, J lost 0 bases, and 14 bases lay in between. This CDR3 has 17 amino acids. Germline-derived CDR1 and CDR2 are SGHVS and FQNEAQ. The chain's CDR3 is CASSLAGRILMNTEAFF. The DNA for the CDR3 is TGTGCCAGCAGCTTAGCAGGCAGAATACTGATGAACACTGAAGCTTTCTTT.

The chain uses TRBV29-1 and TRBJ1-1, with D uncertain. V lost 8 bases to trimming and J lost 1 base, with 14 bases between them. CDR3 size: 13 residues. Germline V gives CDR1 SQVTM, CDR2 ANQGSEA. CDR3 DNA: TGCAGCACTCTCCCGTGGGGGAACACTGAAGCTTTCTTT. Protein product: CSTLPWGNTEAFF.

The CDR3 reads CASSLVLPPDTQYF. CDR3 sequence (DNA): TGTGCCAGCAGCTTAGTATTACCCCCAGATACGCAGTATTTT. V is TRBV7-2 and J is TRBJ2-3; D is uncertain. Germline CDR1 is SGHTA and CDR2 is FQGNSA. V lost 1 base and J lost 4, with 9 bases in between. The CDR3 is 14 residues long.

This clonotype was seen only a few times. The rearrangement uses TRBV7-6 and TRBJ1-1, with a tentative D call TRBD1 (6 bases). Trimming took 2 bases from V and 1 from J, leaving 11 bases between them. The germline V gene encodes CDR1 SGHVS and CDR2 FNYEAQ. CDR3 size: 15 residues. CDR3 loop: CASSLQVQGNTEAFF. CDR3 sequence (DNA): TGTGCCAGCAGCTTACAGGTACAGGGGAACACTGAAGCTTTCTTT.

This chain links TRBV30 with TRBJ2-3; D not certain. This CDR3 has 12 amino acids. Trimming shortened V by 0 bases and J by 2 bases, and 3 bases separated the two germline ends. In germline, CDR1 is GTSNPN, CDR2 SVGIG (reference sequence). CDR3 loop: CAWSVSTDTQYF. Here the CDR3 DNA reads TGTGCCTGGAGTGTCTCCACAGATACGCAGTATTTT.

The chain links TRBV12-3 or TRBV12-4 to TRBJ2-3; D is unresolved. The CDR3 is 12 amino acids. Trimming cost V 4 bases and J 4 bases, with 6 bases left between them. The CDR3 protein is CASSSQPDTQYF. Here the CDR3 DNA reads TGTGCCAGCAGTTCCCAGCCAGATACGCAGTATTTT.